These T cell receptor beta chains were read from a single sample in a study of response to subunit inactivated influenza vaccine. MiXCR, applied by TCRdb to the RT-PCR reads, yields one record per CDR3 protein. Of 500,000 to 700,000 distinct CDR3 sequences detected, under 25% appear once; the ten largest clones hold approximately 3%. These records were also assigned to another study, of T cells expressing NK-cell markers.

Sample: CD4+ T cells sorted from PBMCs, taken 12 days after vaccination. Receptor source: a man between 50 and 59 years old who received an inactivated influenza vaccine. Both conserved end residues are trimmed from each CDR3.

CDR3aa: SACTSGGQETQY; j_gene: TRBJ2-5; v_gene: TRBV20-1; len: 12
CDR3aa: ASSPTGQQNSPLH; j_gene: TRBJ1-6; v_gene: TRBV6-1; len: 13
CDR3aa: ASSLRLPDNTGELF; j_gene: TRBJ2-2; v_gene: TRBV27; len: 14
CDR3aa: SARWSTGSMNTEAF; j_gene: TRBJ1-1; v_gene: TRBV20-1; len: 14
CDR3aa: AISESGAGGPKETQY; j_gene: TRBJ2-5; v_gene: TRBV10-3; len: 15
CDR3aa: ASSHSPVNGGTEAF; j_gene: TRBJ1-1; v_gene: TRBV3-1; len: 14
CDR3aa: ATSRGEAGGNEQF; j_gene: TRBJ2-1; v_gene: TRBV15; len: 13
CDR3aa: ASSQPPAGQGTYEQY; j_gene: TRBJ2-7; v_gene: TRBV23-1; len: 15
CDR3aa: AISESVGYNEQF; j_gene: TRBJ2-1; v_gene: TRBV10-3; len: 12
CDR3aa: ASSQLGQGRTDTQY; j_gene: TRBJ2-3; v_gene: TRBV4-3; len: 14
CDR3aa: SAQEDGGQPQH; j_gene: TRBJ1-5; v_gene: TRBV20-1; len: 11
CDR3aa: ASSQMREETQY; j_gene: TRBJ2-5; v_gene: TRBV3-1; len: 11
CDR3aa: SASTRSTQY; j_gene: TRBJ2-3; v_gene: TRBV20-1; len: 9
CDR3aa: ASSYSRKGSYEQY; j_gene: TRBJ2-7; v_gene: TRBV6-2/TRBV6-3; len: 13
CDR3aa: ASSDWATGTGGLFYGYT; j_gene: TRBJ1-2; v_gene: TRBV6-1; len: 17
CDR3aa: ASSQEGLAETQY; j_gene: TRBJ2-5; v_gene: TRBV4-2; len: 12
CDR3aa: ASSLGYPNEQF; j_gene: TRBJ2-1; v_gene: TRBV7-2; len: 11
CDR3aa: SAGGTANYGYT; j_gene: TRBJ1-2; v_gene: TRBV20-1; len: 11
CDR3aa: SARDWGPGSYEQY; j_gene: TRBJ2-7; v_gene: TRBV20-1; len: 13
CDR3aa: ASSLDRAVTYEQY; j_gene: TRBJ2-7; v_gene: TRBV5-1; len: 13
CDR3aa: ASRGPDNEQF; j_gene: TRBJ2-1; v_gene: TRBV5-1; len: 10
CDR3aa: ASRTALQAAGELF; j_gene: TRBJ2-2; v_gene: TRBV5-1; len: 13
CDR3aa: ASRTPSGPYEQY; j_gene: TRBJ2-7; v_gene: TRBV6-2/TRBV6-3; len: 12
CDR3aa: SARDRQGIVAYNEQF; j_gene: TRBJ2-1; v_gene: TRBV20-1; len: 15
CDR3aa: ASTPTRSARETQY; j_gene: TRBJ2-5; v_gene: TRBV6-2/TRBV6-3; len: 13
CDR3aa: ASSFSPSGGERYEQY; j_gene: TRBJ2-7; v_gene: TRBV28; len: 15
CDR3aa: ASITGANTEAF; j_gene: TRBJ1-1; v_gene: TRBV6-1; len: 11
CDR3aa: ASSTGGSGSHNEQF; j_gene: TRBJ2-1; v_gene: TRBV11-3; len: 14
CDR3aa: ASSSGQSTRNSPLH; j_gene: TRBJ1-6; v_gene: TRBV7-2; len: 14
CDR3aa: ASNAQGRGATNEKLF; j_gene: TRBJ1-4; v_gene: TRBV28; len: 15
CDR3aa: ASSSQGGNTIY; j_gene: TRBJ1-3; v_gene: TRBV7-9; len: 11
CDR3aa: SARVGRGLGDEQF; j_gene: TRBJ2-1; v_gene: TRBV20-1; len: 13
CDR3aa: ASSPLAGGGETQY; j_gene: TRBJ2-5; v_gene: TRBV5-1; len: 13
CDR3aa: SAKGRGASNEQF; j_gene: TRBJ2-1; v_gene: TRBV20-1; len: 12
CDR3aa: ASSSQGGRETQY; j_gene: TRBJ2-5; v_gene: TRBV5-1; len: 12
CDR3aa: ASSPRANSGYEQY; j_gene: TRBJ2-7; v_gene: TRBV3-1; len: 13
CDR3aa: ASSDWDAGELF; j_gene: TRBJ2-2; v_gene: TRBV6-1; len: 11
CDR3aa: ASKMTRGLAYGYT; j_gene: TRBJ1-2; v_gene: TRBV6-1; len: 13
CDR3aa: ASRPPDGSYNEQF; j_gene: TRBJ2-1; v_gene: TRBV7-8; len: 13
CDR3aa: ASSQVGFRGRQNEKLF; j_gene: TRBJ1-4; v_gene: TRBV4-1; len: 16
CDR3aa: ASYRLAGPPFNEQF; j_gene: TRBJ2-1; v_gene: TRBV19; len: 14
CDR3aa: SVDRQGRNNEQF; j_gene: TRBJ2-1; v_gene: TRBV29-1; len: 12